These T cell receptor beta chains were read from a single sample in a study of Ad26.COV2.S vaccination and SARS-CoV-2 variants. The method was immunoSEQ multiplex PCR; TCRdb's version includes in-frame clones alone and lacks a portion of them. The profile covers some 350,000 clones, with 70% to 90% appearing a single time and less than 4% taken by the ten largest. The material was peripheral blood, obtained in a trial of Ad26.COV2.S vaccine versus placebo. These receptors all come from a person between 18 and 65 years old who received the Ad26.COV2.S COVID-19 vaccine or a placebo. Each CDR3 is given with its conserved first and last residue. D genes are given only for firm matches. Not all rows give a size; the values are once, few, many and, for expanded clones, a class.

clone size | J gene | D gene | V gene | CDR3 DNA | CDR3 protein
. | TRBJ2-1 | TRBD2 | TRBV30 | TGTGCCTGGTCTAGCGGGAGGACCTACAATGAGCAGTTCTTC | CAWSSGRTYNEQFF
. | TRBJ2-7 | . | TRBV29-1 | TGCAGCGTTGAGAAGGAACTAGCCTACGAGCAGTACTTC | CSVEKELAYEQYF
. | TRBJ2-3 | TRBD2 | TRBV30 | TGTGCCTGGAGTCTGGGGGCGGGAGGCTCTACCTGGGATACGCAGTATTTT | CAWSLGAGGSTWDTQYF
. | TRBJ2-7 | TRBD1 | TRBV5-1 | TGCGCCAGCAGCATACTGGGACAGCCGTCCTCCTACGAGCAGTACTTC | CASSILGQPSSYEQYF
few | TRBJ2-7 | TRBD2 | TRBV6-1 | TGTGCCAGCAGTGCCCGACTAGCGGGAGGGCCCTACGAGCAGTACTTC | CASSARLAGGPYEQYF
. | TRBJ2-2 | . | TRBV5-1 | TGCGCCAGCAGCTTAGAGTACACCGGGGAGCTGTTTTTT | CASSLEYTGELFF
. | TRBJ2-1 | . | TRBV27 | TGTGCCAGCAGTTTAGGTTTGGGGGCAACGGTCAATGAGCAGTTCTTC | CASSLGLGATVNEQFF
. | TRBJ2-7 | . | TRBV18 | TGTGCCAGCGGCACCTCCGGGGGGCCCTCCTACGAGCAGTACTTC | CASGTSGGPSYEQYF
. | TRBJ2-1 | TRBD2 | TRBV9 | TGTGCCAGCAGCCCATACCCTGGACTAGCATACAATGAGCAGTTCTTC | CASSPYPGLAYNEQFF
. | TRBJ2-2 | . | TRBV9 | TGTGCCAGCAGCGTAGATGGGTATGACACCGGGGAGCTGTTTTTT | CASSVDGYDTGELFF
. | TRBJ2-3 | TRBD2 | TRBV27 | TGTGCCAGCAGTAGGACTAGCGGGAGCTTGGGCACAGATACGCAGTATTTT | CASSRTSGSLGTDTQYF
once | TRBJ1-3 | . | TRBV27 | TGTGCCAGCAGTTTACAGGGCTCTGGAAACACCATATATTTT | CASSLQGSGNTIYF
. | TRBJ1-2 | . | TRBV3-1/TRBV3-2 | TGTGCCAGCAGCCATCGGGGCTCCTACACCTTC | CASSHRGSYTF
. | TRBJ1-1 | TRBD1 | TRBV25-1 | TGTGCCAGCAGTGTCGGGACAGGGGATTTGAACACTGAAGCTTTCTTT | CASSVGTGDLNTEAFF
. | TRBJ1-5 | . | TRBV3-1/TRBV3-2 | TGTGCCAGCAGCCAAGCCGCCAGGAGCAATCAGCCCCAGCATTTT | CASSQAARSNQPQHF
. | TRBJ2-7 | . | TRBV10-2 | TGCGCCAGCAGTAAAGAAGGGACGTACGAGCAGTACTTC | CASSKEGTYEQYF
few | TRBJ2-1 | . | TRBV2 | TGTGCCAGCAGTGAAGAATCTAGGGCGGACCTATTCAATGAGCAGTTCTTC | CASSEESRADLFNEQFF
. | TRBJ2-7 | . | TRBV5-8 | TGTGCCAGCAGCTCCGTTTACGAGCAGTACTTC | CASSSVYEQYF
. | TRBJ2-7 | . | TRBV11-2 | TGTGCCAGCAGCTTAGGCACAGGCAACTACGAGCAGTACTTC | CASSLGTGNYEQYF
. | TRBJ1-5 | . | TRBV6-1 | TGTGCCAGCAGTGAAGTTATGGGCCGAAATCAGCCCCAGCATTTT | CASSEVMGRNQPQHF
once | TRBJ2-7 | . | TRBV24-1 | TGTGCCACCAGTGATTCCATTGGGTCGGGGGTGCAGTACTTC | CATSDSIGSGVQYF
. | TRBJ2-7 | TRBD2 | TRBV7-2 | TGTGCCAGCAGCTTAGGACGGGGGGATATCTACGAGCAGTACTTC | CASSLGRGDIYEQYF
. | TRBJ2-7 | . | TRBV15 | TGTGCCACCAGCCCCGGTGGGGTAATTTACGAGCAGTACTTC | CATSPGGVIYEQYF
. | TRBJ1-2 | . | TRBV28 | TGTGCCAGCATGGTACGGGGCCGAGCTAACTATGGCTACACCTTC | CASMVRGRANYGYTF
. | TRBJ2-7 | . | TRBV6-2/TRBV6-3 | TGTGCCAGCAGTGGAGGGGTCGGACAGGTCGTTCCTCGGGGCTCCTACGAGCAGTACTTC | CASSGGVGQVVPRGSYEQYF
. | TRBJ1-2 | TRBD1 | TRBV6-2/TRBV6-3 | TGTGCCAGCAGTTGGGGGACAGGGCGGTACACCTTC | CASSWGTGRYTF
few | TRBJ2-7 | . | TRBV6-4 | TGTGCCAGCAGTGACTCGGGTAGAACTCTCGGGGAGGAGCAGTACTTC | CASSDSGRTLGEEQYF
. | TRBJ1-1 | . | TRBV7-2 | TGTGCCAGCAGCTTAGCGGCAGGGCGCGGGGGCACTGAAGCTTTCTTT | CASSLAAGRGGTEAFF
. | TRBJ1-1 | . | TRBV29-1 | TGCAGCGTTGCGGGACTGAGGGAACCTGAAGCTTTCTTT | CSVAGLREPEAFF
. | TRBJ2-6 | TRBD1 | TRBV18 | TGTGCCAGCTCACCGACAGGGGGGGTTAGTTCTGGGGCCAACGTCCTGACTTTC | CASSPTGGVSSGANVLTF
. | TRBJ2-5 | . | TRBV9 | TGTGCCAGCAGCGTAGGCCCGTTGGCCCGCGGGGAGGAGACCCAGTACTTC | CASSVGPLARGEETQYF
. | TRBJ1-1 | . | TRBV7-6 | TGTGCCAGCAGCTTAGCGGGGGAAAACACTGAAGCTTTCTTT | CASSLAGENTEAFF
. | TRBJ2-4 | TRBD2 | TRBV11-2 | TGTGCCAGCAGTTCTGGGACTAGCTGGGGCATTCAGTACTTC | CASSSGTSWGIQYF
. | TRBJ2-1 | . | TRBV5-1 | TGCGCCAGCAGCGCCGTTACCGGCAATGAGCAGTTCTTC | CASSAVTGNEQFF
. | TRBJ2-7 | . | TRBV2 | TGTGCCATCGCGGGGGCACAGGGAATGTCCTACGAGCAGTACTTC | CAIAGAQGMSYEQYF
. | TRBJ1-1 | . | TRBV2 | TGTGCCACCCACGGGGGGGGCAGCACTGAAGCTTTCTTT | CATHGGGSTEAFF
. | TRBJ2-7 | . | TRBV5-1 | TGCGCCAGCAGCTTGGCGGGAGAGGGGAACCACGAGCAGTACTTC | CASSLAGEGNHEQYF
. | TRBJ1-5 | . | TRBV2 | TGTGCCAGCAGTGATCGGGGGGAGATGCAGCCCCAGCATTTT | CASSDRGEMQPQHF
. | TRBJ1-1 | . | TRBV12-3/TRBV12-4 | TGTGCCAGCATTTCGACAGGTGGCACTGAAGCTTTCTTT | CASISTGGTEAFF
. | TRBJ1-1 | . | TRBV28 | TGTGCCAGCAGTACCTTTGGGACGGGGAACACTGAAGCTTTCTTT | CASSTFGTGNTEAFF
. | TRBJ2-1 | . | TRBV2 | TGTGCCAGCAGTGAAGCGCTTCAGATTTGGGGCGTGGGGAACAATGAGCAGTTCTTC | CASSEALQIWGVGNNEQFF
. | TRBJ1-1 | . | TRBV6-6 | TGTGCCAGCAGTCCCCAGGGTATGAACACTGAAGCTTTCTTT | CASSPQGMNTEAFF
. | TRBJ2-7 | . | TRBV5-5 | TGTGCCAGCAGCTTCTCTTGGGGGGCCTACGAGCAGTACTTC | CASSFSWGAYEQYF
once | TRBJ1-3 | . | TRBV6-5 | TGTGCCAGCAGTTACGCGAACTCTGGAAACACCATATATTTT | CASSYANSGNTIYF
once | TRBJ2-7 | . | TRBV28 | TGTGCCAGCAGTACCTCCTACGAGCAGTACTTC | CASSTSYEQYF
. | TRBJ1-5 | TRBD1 | TRBV7-9 | TGTGCCAGCAGCTTATGGGGGACAGACTCGAAGCAGCCCCAGCATTTT | CASSLWGTDSKQPQHF
. | TRBJ2-1 | TRBD2 | TRBV7-6 | TGTGCCAGCAGCTTAGGTGGGGCGGCTAGCGGGAGCCCCTCCTACAATGAGCAGTTCTTC | CASSLGGAASGSPSYNEQFF
. | TRBJ1-5 | . | TRBV10-2 | TGCGCCAGCAGGGTAGAAAAAGACAATCAGCCCCAGCATTTT | CASRVEKDNQPQHF
. | TRBJ1-5 | . | TRBV27 | TGTGCCAGCAGTTCCCTCCCTGGCTATAGCAATCAGCCCCAGCATTTT | CASSSLPGYSNQPQHF
. | TRBJ1-1 | TRBD1 | TRBV6-2/TRBV6-3 | TGTGCCAGCAGTCGTCCCGGGACAGGGGGCGCAGGGAGGAAGGACACTGAAGCTTTCTTT | CASSRPGTGGAGRKDTEAFF
few | TRBJ2-7 | . | TRBV6-6 | TGTGCCAGCAGCTCCCCCCCGTATTGGAGGTACTACGAGCAGTACTTC | CASSSPPYWRYYEQYF
once | TRBJ1-1 | . | TRBV6-2/TRBV6-3 | TGTGCCAGCAGTTACACGGGGTCCGACACTGAAGCTTTCTTT | CASSYTGSDTEAFF
. | TRBJ1-6 | . | TRBV27 | TGTGCCAGCAATCCCCGGGGTGGCTATAATTCACCCCTCCACTTT | CASNPRGGYNSPLHF
. | TRBJ1-2 | TRBD1 | TRBV7-9 | TGTGCCAGCAGCTTTGACAGGGGGCTTTATGGCTACACCTTC | CASSFDRGLYGYTF
. | TRBJ2-7 | . | TRBV5-4 | TGTGCCAGCAGCTTGGGCCGGGGACTCCTCTACGAGCAGTACTTC | CASSLGRGLLYEQYF
. | TRBJ2-2 | TRBD2 | TRBV27 | TGTGCCAGCAGTTCCGGGAGGGATTTAAACACCGGGGAGCTGTTTTTT | CASSSGRDLNTGELFF
. | TRBJ2-1 | TRBD2 | TRBV5-1 | TGCGCCAGCAGCCTGGGACCATCTAGCGGGACTTACAATGAGCAGTTCTTC | CASSLGPSSGTYNEQFF
few | TRBJ2-7 | TRBD1 | TRBV5-5 | TGTGCCAGCAGCTTGTTGACAGGGGCATTCTACGAGCAGTACTTC | CASSLLTGAFYEQYF
. | TRBJ2-5 | TRBD2 | TRBV7-9 | TGTGCCAGCAGCCCGTACCGAGCGGGGGAGACCCAGTACTTC | CASSPYRAGETQYF
. | TRBJ2-7 | TRBD1 | TRBV5-6 | TGTGCCAGCAGCCCACAGGGGATCACCTACGAGCAGTACTTC | CASSPQGITYEQYF